Listed below are T cell receptor beta chains from one sample, sequenced in a study of tumor and adjacent non-tumor tissue in lung cancer. MiXCR was run by TCRdb on the multiplex PCR reads, yielding one entry per CDR3 protein. The sample yields about 93,000 distinct CDR3 sequences, about 66% seen once. The sequenced material came from lung tumor tissue. The receptors derive from a man aged 60 to 75 with non-small cell lung cancer. Each CDR3 is given with its conserved first and last residue. D genes are given only for firm matches.

j_call v_call d_call cdr3_aa
TRBJ1-2 TRBV12-3/TRBV12-4 NA CASSYYVGKRGYTF
TRBJ2-3 TRBV7-2 TRBD2 CASSLTSGGEGTDTQYF
TRBJ1-1 TRBV11-3 TRBD1 CASSLRDRTLNTEAFF
TRBJ2-7 TRBV5-6 NA CASSLPSSYEQCF
TRBJ2-7 TRBV12-3/TRBV12-4 TRBD2 CASSLAIGGSNEQYF
TRBJ2-3 TRBV11-2 TRBD2 CASSLRPAGGPTDTQCF
TRBJ2-1 TRBV6-5 TRBD2 CASSYSRQAGGWYNEQFF
TRBJ2-5 TRBV5-6 TRBD1 CASGRVGQRYHETQYF
TRBJ2-1 TRBV11-2 NA CVSSLDGSRNEQFF
TRBJ2-7 TRBV4-2 NA CASSHTKGREQYF
TRBJ2-5 TRBV20-1 NA CSATFPETWGGETQYF
TRBJ2-3 TRBV20-1 TRBD2 CSARSRFGTRGLTDTQYF
TRBJ2-1 TRBV6-2/TRBV6-3 TRBD2 CAGRLAGDLGEQFF
TRBJ2-1 TRBV11-2 NA CASGLSTSLYNEKFF
TRBJ2-3 TRBV25-1 TRBD2 CASSPSGGGRTDTQYF
TRBJ1-2 TRBV12-3/TRBV12-4 NA CANSFVGGIDVYTF
TRBJ1-4 TRBV28 NA CASSSPGAATNEKLFF
TRBJ1-4 TRBV12-3/TRBV12-4 NA CTSSRDWSEKPFF
TRBJ2-6 TRBV7-9 TRBD1 CASSLVTGGSFGANVLTF
TRBJ2-5 TRBV5-6 TRBD2 CDSSLRRLAGEGSYGNQYF
TRBJ2-2 TRBV5-7 TRBD1 CASIPVLDRGLTGELFF
TRBJ2-6 TRBV11-3 NA CTSGQQGSGANVLTF
TRBJ2-1 TRBV12-3/TRBV12-4 NA CASHRTSHLDEQFF
TRBJ2-7 TRBV20-1 NA CSARQTDKRDEQYF
TRBJ2-1 TRBV12-3/TRBV12-4 TRBD2 CASSQQGLARYNEKSF
TRBJ2-1 TRBV4-1 NA CASSRPFAQVASHKEQFF
TRBJ2-1 TRBV7-9 NA CASSLVGGGGNEQFF
TRBJ2-3 TRBV4-2 NA CASTQELGAIRADTQYF
TRBJ1-1 TRBV6-1 NA CASSEVVNTEAFF
TRBJ2-3 TRBV7-9 NA CASSLRGTGDTQYF
TRBJ2-6 TRBV6-2/TRBV6-3 NA CATTRGRIPGANVLTF
TRBJ1-3 TRBV20-1 NA CSARTVTTSGNTIYF
TRBJ2-2 TRBV7-3 NA CASSLMRAGELFF